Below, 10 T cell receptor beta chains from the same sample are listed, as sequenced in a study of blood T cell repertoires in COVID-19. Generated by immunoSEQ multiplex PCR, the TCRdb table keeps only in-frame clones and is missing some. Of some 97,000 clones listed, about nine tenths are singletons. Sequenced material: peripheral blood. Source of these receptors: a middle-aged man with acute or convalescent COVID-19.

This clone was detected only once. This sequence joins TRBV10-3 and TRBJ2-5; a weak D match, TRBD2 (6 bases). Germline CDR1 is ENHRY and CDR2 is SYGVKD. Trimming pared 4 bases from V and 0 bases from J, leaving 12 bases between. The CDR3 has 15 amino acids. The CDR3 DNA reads TGTGCCATCAGTGGGGCGGGAAGCGACCAAGAGACCCAGTACTTC. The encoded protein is CAISGAGSDQETQYF.

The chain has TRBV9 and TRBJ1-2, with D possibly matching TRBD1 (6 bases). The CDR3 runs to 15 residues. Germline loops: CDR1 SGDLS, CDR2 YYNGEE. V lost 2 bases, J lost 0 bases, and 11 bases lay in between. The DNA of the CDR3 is TGTGCCAGCAGCGTGGGGGCAGCCCCTAACTATGGCTACACCTTC. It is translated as CASSVGAAPNYGYTF.

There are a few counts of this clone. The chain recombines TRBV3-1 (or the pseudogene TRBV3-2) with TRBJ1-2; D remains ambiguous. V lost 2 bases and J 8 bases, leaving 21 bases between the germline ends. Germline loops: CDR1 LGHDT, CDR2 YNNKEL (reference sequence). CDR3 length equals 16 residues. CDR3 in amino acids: CASSQNVQEGRRGYTF. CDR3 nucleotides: TGTGCCAGCAGCCAAAACGTTCAGGAGGGCCGCCGCGGCTACACCTTC.

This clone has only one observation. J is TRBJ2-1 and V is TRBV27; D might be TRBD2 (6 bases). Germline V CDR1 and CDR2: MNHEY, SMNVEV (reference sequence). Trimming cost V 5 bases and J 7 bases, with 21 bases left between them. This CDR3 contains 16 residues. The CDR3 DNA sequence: TGTGCCAGCAGTCCTATCTCGGGGGTCTCTCTAAATGAGCAGTTCTTC. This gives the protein CASSPISGVSLNEQFF.

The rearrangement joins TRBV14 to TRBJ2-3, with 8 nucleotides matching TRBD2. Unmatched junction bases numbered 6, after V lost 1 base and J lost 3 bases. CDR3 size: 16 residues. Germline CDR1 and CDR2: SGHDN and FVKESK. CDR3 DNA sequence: TGTGCCAGCAGCCAAGGAGAGCGGGAGTGGACAGATACGCAGTATTTT. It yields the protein CASSQGEREWTDTQYF.

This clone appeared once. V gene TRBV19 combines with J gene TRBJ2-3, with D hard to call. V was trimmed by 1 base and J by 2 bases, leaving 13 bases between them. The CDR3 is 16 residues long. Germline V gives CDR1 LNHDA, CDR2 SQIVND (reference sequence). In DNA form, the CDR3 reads TGTGCCAGTAGTATAGGACGGCACGGAGTCACAGATACGCAGTATTTT. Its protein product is CASSIGRHGVTDTQYF.

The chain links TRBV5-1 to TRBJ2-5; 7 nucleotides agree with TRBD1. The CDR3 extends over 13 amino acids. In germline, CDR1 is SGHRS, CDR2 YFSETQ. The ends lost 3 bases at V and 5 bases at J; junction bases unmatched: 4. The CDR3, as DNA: TGCGCCAGCAGCTCACAGGGGTCGGAGACCCAGTACTTC. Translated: CASSSQGSETQYF.

The CDR3 protein is CASSIQGGYGYTF. CDR3 DNA sequence: TGTGCCAGCAGTATACAGGGGGGCTATGGCTACACCTTC. The chain is built from TRBV12-3 or TRBV12-4 and TRBJ1-2; 8 bases agree with TRBD1. V lost 5 bases to trimming and J lost 4 bases; unmatched junction nucleotides: 3. The CDR3 consists of 13 residues.

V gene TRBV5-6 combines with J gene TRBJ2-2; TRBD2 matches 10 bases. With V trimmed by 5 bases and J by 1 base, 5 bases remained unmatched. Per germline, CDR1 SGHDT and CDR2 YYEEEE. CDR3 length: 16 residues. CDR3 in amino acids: CASREGLAKNTGELFF. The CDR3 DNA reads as TGTGCCAGCAGGGAGGGACTAGCGAAGAACACCGGGGAGCTGTTTTTT.

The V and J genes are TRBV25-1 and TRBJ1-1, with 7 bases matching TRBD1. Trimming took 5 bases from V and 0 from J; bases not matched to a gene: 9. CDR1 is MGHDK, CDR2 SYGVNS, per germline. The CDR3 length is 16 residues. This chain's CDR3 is CASSTRQGSLNTEAFF. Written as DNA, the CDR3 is TGTGCCAGCAGTACGCGACAGGGCTCTTTGAACACTGAAGCTTTCTTT. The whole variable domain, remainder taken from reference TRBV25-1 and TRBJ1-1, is EADIYQTPRYLVIGTGKKITLECSQTMGHDKMYWYQQDPGMELHLIHYSYGVNSTEKGDLSSESTVSRIRTEHFPLTLESARPSHTSQYLCASSTRQGSLNTEAFFGQGTRLTVV.